This T cell receptor (beta chain) came from a study of T cells after yellow fever vaccination. TCRdb analysed the 5' RACE reads with MiXCR anew, one entry per CDR3 protein. This table has some 350,000 distinct CDR3 sequences, around a tenth appearing once. This clonotype was seen only a few times. Germline CDR1 is LGHNA and CDR2 is YNFKEQ. The CDR3 has 14 residues. Between the trimmed V and J ends, which lost 0 bases and 8 bases, there was a span of 13 bases. The sample was PBMCs, taken on the day of the first yellow fever vaccination. V is TRBV4-2 and J is TRBJ1-2; D gene ambiguous. The clonotype comes from a man between 18 and 35 years old who received the YFV17D yellow fever vaccine. Here the CDR3 reads CASSQEPVRAGYTF. The CDR3 region has the DNA TGTGCCAGCAGCCAAGAACCAGTAAGAGCGGGCTACACCTTC.